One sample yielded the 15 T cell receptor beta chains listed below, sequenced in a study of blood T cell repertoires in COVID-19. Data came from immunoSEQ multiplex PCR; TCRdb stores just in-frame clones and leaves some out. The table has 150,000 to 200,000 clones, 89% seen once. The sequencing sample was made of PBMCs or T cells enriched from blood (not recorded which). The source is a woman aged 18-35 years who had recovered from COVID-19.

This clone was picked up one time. Here the CDR3 reads CASSIVDRGGTEAFF. CDR3 in DNA: TGTGCCAGTAGTATAGTTGACAGGGGAGGCACTGAAGCTTTCTTT. The chain recombines TRBV19 with TRBJ1-1; 8 bases are a match to TRBD1. The CDR3 has 15 residues. Trimming removed 1 base from V and 4 bases from J; junction bases left unmatched: 5. The germline V gene has CDR1 LNHDA and CDR2 SQIVND (reference sequence). The variable domain in full, completed from reference TRBV19 and TRBJ1-1, reads DGGITQSPKYLFRKEGQNVTLSCEQNLNHDAMYWYRQDPGQGLRLIYYSQIVNDFQKGDIAEGYSVSREKKESFPLTVTSAQKNPTAFYLCASSIVDRGGTEAFFGQGTRLTVV.

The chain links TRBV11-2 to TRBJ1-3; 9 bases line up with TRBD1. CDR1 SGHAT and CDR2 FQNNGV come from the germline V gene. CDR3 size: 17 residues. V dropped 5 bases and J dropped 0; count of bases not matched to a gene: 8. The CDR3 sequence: CASSPPGQGFSGNTIYF. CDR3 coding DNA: TGTGCCAGCAGCCCCCCGGGACAGGGCTTCTCTGGAAACACCATATATTTT.

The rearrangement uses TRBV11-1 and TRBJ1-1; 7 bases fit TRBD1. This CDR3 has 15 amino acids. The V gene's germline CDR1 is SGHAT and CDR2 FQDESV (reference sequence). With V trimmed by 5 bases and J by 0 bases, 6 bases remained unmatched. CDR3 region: CASSPGQTMNTEAFF. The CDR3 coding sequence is TGTGCCAGCAGCCCGGGACAGACCATGAACACTGAAGCTTTCTTT.

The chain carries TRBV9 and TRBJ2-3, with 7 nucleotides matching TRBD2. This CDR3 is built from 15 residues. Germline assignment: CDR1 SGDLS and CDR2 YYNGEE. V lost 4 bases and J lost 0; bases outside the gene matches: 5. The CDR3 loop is CASSLRGDSTDTQYF. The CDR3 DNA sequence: TGTGCCAGCAGCCTTCGGGGGGACAGCACAGATACGCAGTATTTT.

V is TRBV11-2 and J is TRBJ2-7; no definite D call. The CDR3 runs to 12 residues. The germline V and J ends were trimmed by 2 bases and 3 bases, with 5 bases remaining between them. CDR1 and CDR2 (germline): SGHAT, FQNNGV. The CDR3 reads CASSLTGYEQYF. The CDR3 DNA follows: TGTGCCAGCAGCTTAACCGGCTACGAGCAGTACTTC.

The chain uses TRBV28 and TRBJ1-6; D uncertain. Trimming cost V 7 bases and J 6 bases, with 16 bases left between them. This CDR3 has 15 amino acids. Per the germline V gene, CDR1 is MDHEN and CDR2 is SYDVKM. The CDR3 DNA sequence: TGTGCCAGCACTCCCTCGGTACAGTCTAATTCACCCCTCCACTTT. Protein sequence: CASTPSVQSNSPLHF.

The CDR3 here is CASSPDRGQDYGYTF. CDR3 DNA: TGTGCCAGCAGCCCTGACAGGGGACAGGACTATGGCTACACCTTC. The J gene is TRBJ1-2, the V gene TRBV2, with 8 bases fitting TRBD1. Germline V CDR1 and CDR2: SNHLY, FYNNEI. The CDR3 has 15 residues. Losses at the gene ends were 6 bases for V and 3 bases for J; bases not matched to a gene: 9.

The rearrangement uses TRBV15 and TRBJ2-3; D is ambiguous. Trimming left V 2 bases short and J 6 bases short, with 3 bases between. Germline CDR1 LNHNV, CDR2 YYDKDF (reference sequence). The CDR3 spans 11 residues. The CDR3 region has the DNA TGTGCCACCAGCAGATCTGATACGCAGTATTTT. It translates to CATSRSDTQYF.

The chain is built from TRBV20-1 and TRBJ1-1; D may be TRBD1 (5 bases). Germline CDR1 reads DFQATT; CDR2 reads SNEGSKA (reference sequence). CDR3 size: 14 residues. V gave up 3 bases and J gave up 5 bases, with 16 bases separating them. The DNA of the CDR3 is TGCAGTGCTAGTGGGGGGGTAAGGAGGACTGAAGCTTTCTTT. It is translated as CSASGGVRRTEAFF.

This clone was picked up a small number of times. For the CDR3, the DNA is TGTGCCAGCAGTTTAGTTGCGGCCCATGGCTACACCTTC. As protein: CASSLVAAHGYTF. The J gene is TRBJ1-2, the V gene TRBV12-3 or TRBV12-4, with D unresolved. Trimming removed 1 base at V and 6 bases at J, with 9 bases between. This CDR3 comprises 13 residues.

The CDR3 DNA is TGTGCCACCCAAGGGGACTATTGGAATGAGCAGTTCTTC. Translated: CATQGDYWNEQFF. This chain links TRBV24-1 with TRBJ2-1; 7 nucleotides align to TRBD2. The CDR3 extends over 13 amino acids. V lost 9 bases, J lost 7 bases, and 8 bases stayed unmatched. CDR1 and CDR2 (germline): KGHDR, SFDVKD.

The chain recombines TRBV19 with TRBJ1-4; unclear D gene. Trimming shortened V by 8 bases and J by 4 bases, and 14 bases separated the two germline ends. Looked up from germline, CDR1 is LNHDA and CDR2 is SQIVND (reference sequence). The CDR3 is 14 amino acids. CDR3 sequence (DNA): TGTGCCAGTGGAACCCAGGCTTATAATGAAAAACTGTTTTTT. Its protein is CASGTQAYNEKLFF. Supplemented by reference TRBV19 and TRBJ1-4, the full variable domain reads DGGITQSPKYLFRKEGQNVTLSCEQNLNHDAMYWYRQDPGQGLRLIYYSQIVNDFQKGDIAEGYSVSREKKESFPLTVTSAQKNPTAFYLCASGTQAYNEKLFFGSGTQLSVL.

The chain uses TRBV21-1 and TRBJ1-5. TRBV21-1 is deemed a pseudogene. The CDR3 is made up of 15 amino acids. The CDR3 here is CASRFPSLIEQPQHF. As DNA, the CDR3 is TGTGCCAGCAGATTCCCATCCCTAATTGAACAGCCCCAGCATTTT.

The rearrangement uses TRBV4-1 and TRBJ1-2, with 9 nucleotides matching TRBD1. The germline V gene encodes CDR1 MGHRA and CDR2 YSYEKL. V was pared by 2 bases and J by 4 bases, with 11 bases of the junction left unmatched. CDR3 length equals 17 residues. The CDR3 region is CASSQPSGQGTPYGYTF. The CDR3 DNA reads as TGCGCCAGCAGCCAACCTTCCGGACAGGGGACTCCCTATGGCTACACCTTC.

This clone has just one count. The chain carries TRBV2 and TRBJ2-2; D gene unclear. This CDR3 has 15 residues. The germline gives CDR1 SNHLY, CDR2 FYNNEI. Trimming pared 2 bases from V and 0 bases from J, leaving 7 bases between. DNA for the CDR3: TGTGCCAGCAGTGAAACAGCCCCGAACACCGGGGAGCTGTTTTTT. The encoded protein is CASSETAPNTGELFF.